The rows below give T cell receptor beta chains drawn from one sample of a study of T cells after yellow fever vaccination. TCRdb re-called the 5' RACE reads through MiXCR, storing one row per CDR3 protein. The data contain under 600,000 distinct CDR3 sequences, 13% of them singletons. The sample was PBMCs, taken on the day of the yellow fever booster vaccination. The receptors originated from a man in his thirties or forties who received the YFV17D yellow fever vaccine. CDR3s include the opening cysteine and the closing phenylalanine or tryptophan. A D gene is named only where the DNA matches it firmly. Size values are once, few and many counts, or a class for expanded clones, and some rows have none.

v_call,j_call,clone_size,d_call,cdr3_aa,cdr3_nt
TRBV29-1,TRBJ2-2,.,TRBD1,CSVGWTGNTGELFF,TGCAGCGTTGGGTGGACAGGGAACACCGGGGAGCTGTTTTTT
TRBV30,TRBJ2-2,few,.,CAGRTRGENTGELFF,TGTGCCGGCCGGACCAGGGGGGAAAACACCGGGGAGCTGTTTTTT
TRBV7-9,TRBJ1-1,.,.,CASSLGQGPTEAFF,TGTGCCAGCAGCTTAGGGCAGGGTCCTACTGAAGCTTTCTTT
TRBV7-2,TRBJ1-1,.,.,CASRPWGIMNTEAFF,TGTGCCAGCAGACCCTGGGGGATTATGAACACTGAAGCTTTCTTT
TRBV19,TRBJ1-2,.,.,CASSPEGFGYTF,TGTGCCAGCAGCCCGGAGGGTTTCGGCTACACCTTC
TRBV29-1,TRBJ2-7,few,TRBD2,CSVARTSGRSHEQYF,TGCAGCGTTGCGAGAACTAGCGGGAGGTCCCACGAGCAGTACTTC
TRBV5-5,TRBJ2-7,few,.,CASTQQAATIEQYF,TGTGCCAGCACCCAACAGGCCGCAACCATCGAGCAGTACTTC
TRBV11-2,TRBJ1-2,few,TRBD1,CASSLDRQGTNYGYTF,TGTGCCAGCAGCTTAGATCGACAGGGGACCAACTATGGCTACACCTTC
TRBV20-1,TRBJ1-6,few,.,CSAPQGSPLHF,TGCAGTGCTCCGCAAGGTTCACCCCTCCACTTT
TRBV5-1,TRBJ2-5,few,.,CASSTRPGIVVETQYF,TGCGCCAGCAGCACGAGACCCGGGATCGTTGTTGAGACCCAGTACTTC
TRBV29-1,TRBJ1-2,many,TRBD1,CSVVGTGGNYGYTF,TGCAGCGTTGTTGGGACAGGGGGAAACTATGGCTACACCTTC
TRBV7-9,TRBJ2-7,few,.,CASSLDSPVLYEQYF,TGTGCCAGCAGCTTAGACTCTCCGGTACTGTACGAGCAGTACTTC
TRBV29-1,TRBJ1-2,.,.,CSVEGVSAGGKEQAYTF,TGCAGCGTTGAAGGCGTTTCGGCAGGAGGAAAGGAGCAGGCCTACACCTTC
TRBV4-2,TRBJ2-7,.,TRBD2,CASSQDMRAGGPDEQYF,TGTGCCAGCAGCCAAGATATGAGAGCGGGAGGGCCCGACGAGCAGTACTTC
TRBV12-3/TRBV12-4,TRBJ1-4,.,.,CASSRHPNEKLFF,TGTGCCAGCAGCCGGCACCCTAATGAAAAACTGTTTTTT
TRBV10-3,TRBJ1-2,.,TRBD1,CAISTGQNYGYTF,TGTGCCATCAGTACGGGACAGAACTATGGCTACACCTTC
TRBV27,TRBJ2-1,few,.,CASPQGGSDEQFF,TGTGCCAGCCCCCAGGGAGGAAGCGATGAGCAGTTCTTC
TRBV30,TRBJ2-6,few,.,CAWTPLMVISGANVLTF,TGTGCCTGGACTCCGTTAATGGTAATCTCTGGGGCCAACGTCCTGACTTTC